This TCR beta chain was identified during a study of shared clonotypes between healthy human individuals. In the source study's methods: Sequence data from immunoSEQ were junction-only and lacked quality scores; consequently, filtering differed. Assay used: immunoSEQ multiplex PCR; TCRdb lists only in-frame clones, some missing. The V and J calls and clone size are taken from that table; D and trimming were inferred from the DNA. The sample consists of millions of clones, about 93% of them appearing once. Study results and caveats: What limited the represented genetic and exposure-history diversity was the small number of donors. In contrast to clonotypes shared by all four donors, non-shared clonotypes had lower generation probabilities. Between four donors, naive CD4 clonotypes were shared at a level of around 5.1%.

After removal of 7 bases from V and 1 base from J, the junction contained 12 bases not matched to a gene. The CDR3 extends over 17 amino acids. Germline lookup yields CDR1 SEHNR and CDR2 FQNEAQ (reference sequence). In the case of this clone: Its antigen is unknown.

CD45RO-negative cells were positively selected for CCR7, leaving out terminally differentiated effector memory CD45RA+ cells. The chain joins TRBV7-9 to TRBJ2-7; 11 bases align to TRBD1. The sequence came from a man younger than 35 in good health. Some clones in this sample may be carry-over from other donors' samples. Sequences were obtained from naive CD8+ T cells from PBMCs. CDR3: CASTNRPWDRGSYEQYF. In DNA form, the CDR3 reads TGTGCCAGCACCAACCGACCCTGGGACAGGGGGTCCTACGAGCAGTACTTC.